This T cell receptor (beta chain) emerged from a study of T cell responses to AZD1222 COVID-19 vaccine. Method: immunoSEQ multiplex PCR; TCRdb's copy keeps in-frame clones and lacks some. Found here are 75,000 to 85,000 clones, about 74% of them singletons; the top ten hold roughly a quarter. The receptor comes from an adult who received the MenACWY meningococcal vaccine as a control. The sequencing here drew on peripheral blood, taken 28 days after the second dose of the MenACWY control vaccine.

CDR3 residues: CASSLFGGGSYNSPLHF. DNA for the CDR3: TGTGCCAGCAGCTTGTTTGGGGGCGGCTCCTATAATTCACCCCTCCACTTT. The chain carries TRBV5-4 and TRBJ1-6; the D gene is possibly TRBD1 (6 bases). V was trimmed by 1 base and J by 0 bases, leaving 11 bases between them. The CDR3 runs to 17 residues. Germline assignment: CDR1 SGHNT and CDR2 YYREEE (reference sequence).